Listed here are 29 T cell receptor beta chains from one sample, sequenced in a study of technical replicates of blood from a few donors. TCRdb's copy holds only in-frame clones and misses some; the assay was immunoSEQ multiplex PCR. The sample contains 100,000 or so clones, over 95% of which appear only once. Sequenced material: T cells isolated from PBMCs. These TCRs come from a human donor in good health.

This clone was counted once. The rearrangement links TRBV6-5 to TRBJ2-5, with TRBD1 identical over 8 bases. V lost 2 bases and J lost 4; bases outside the gene matches: 6. The length of the CDR3 is 15 residues. CDR1 is MNHEY and CDR2 is SVGAGI in the germline V gene. The chain's CDR3 is CASSYDDRGIETQYF. DNA for the CDR3: TGTGCCAGCAGTTACGACGACAGGGGAATAGAGACCCAGTACTTC.

The J gene is TRBJ1-1, the V gene TRBV13; D possibly corresponds to TRBD1 (5 bases). V shed 1 base and J shed 5 bases, with 11 bases lying between them. Germline V gene data show CDR1 as PRHDT and CDR2 as FYEKMQ (reference sequence). The CDR3 loop spans 14 amino acids. The CDR3 loop is CASSLAGPRTEAFF. The CDR3 DNA is TGTGCCAGCAGCTTAGCAGGGCCGAGGACTGAAGCTTTCTTT.

CDR3 coding DNA: TGTGCCATCAGTGATATCCTTCCCCCCAGCTCTGGGGCCAACGTCCTGACTTTC. Translation: CAISDILPPSSGANVLTF. V gene TRBV10-3 combines with J gene TRBJ2-6, with D unresolved. Germline V lookup: CDR1 ENHRY, CDR2 SYGVKD. The V end was cut by 3 bases, the J end by 0 bases, with 15 bases between. The CDR3 extends over 18 amino acids.

A single count supports this clone. This chain uses TRBV10-3 with TRBJ1-1; a weak D match, TRBD1 (6 bases). Trimming took off 2 bases at V and 5 bases at J, with 18 bases between the two ends. Germline CDR1 and CDR2: ENHRY and SYGVKD. This CDR3 region has 16 residues. As DNA, the CDR3 is TGTGCCATCAGTGAGGCCCTGACGGGGGGCAGGACTGAAGCTTTCTTT. This translates into CAISEALTGGRTEAFF.

J is TRBJ2-7 and V is TRBV5-4; D is perhaps TRBD1 (6 bases). Germline CDR1 and CDR2: SGHNT and YYREEE (reference sequence). The CDR3 has 13 residues. Trimming pared 3 bases from V and 3 bases from J, leaving 10 bases between. CDR3 residues: CASSSGENYEQYF. DNA of the CDR3: TGTGCCAGCAGCTCAGGGGAAAACTACGAGCAGTACTTC.

The chain links TRBV10-2 to TRBJ1-1; D gene uncertain. The CDR3 loop spans 14 amino acids. Trimming removed 4 bases at V and 4 bases at J, with 13 bases between. The V gene's germline CDR1 is WSHSY and CDR2 SAAADI. CDR3 coding DNA: TGCGCCAGCAGTGCACTTCCAATTTTCACTGAAGCTTTCTTT. Encoded protein: CASSALPIFTEAFF.

The rearrangement joins TRBV28 to TRBJ2-5; D is perhaps TRBD2 (6 bases). This CDR3 is 15 amino acids long. Trimming took 2 bases from V and 5 from J, leaving 15 bases between them. CDR1 is MDHEN, CDR2 SYDVKM, per germline. DNA for the CDR3: TGTGCCAGCAGTTTACCAAGCGGGTTAGGGGAGACCCAGTACTTC. Translated, it gives CASSLPSGLGETQYF.

The chain carries TRBV7-9 and TRBJ1-4; 7 nucleotides agree with TRBD1. This CDR3 spans 16 amino acids. Germline assignment: CDR1 SEHNR and CDR2 FQNEAQ (reference sequence). V trimming: 1 base; J trimming: 8 bases; junction bases outside the gene matches: 10. The CDR3 nucleotides read TGTGCCAGCAGCTTAGATTCCCGGACAGGACAAGAAAAACTGTTTTTT. Translation gives CASSLDSRTGQEKLFF.

The chain links TRBV11-3 to TRBJ1-1; TRBD1 aligns across 8 bases. The CDR3 length is 13 residues. V lost 5 bases and J lost 1; bases outside the gene matches: 0. Germline CDR1 SGHNT, CDR2 YENEEA. The CDR3 loop reads CASSDRGNTEAFF. The CDR3 bases are TGTGCCAGCAGCGACAGGGGGAACACTGAAGCTTTCTTT.

V usage is TRBV5-1 and J usage is TRBJ2-2; possible D gene TRBD1, 6 bases. Germline CDR1 is SGHRS and CDR2 is YFSETQ. The CDR3 runs to 16 residues. The ends were cut back, 2 bases at V and 1 base at J, with 12 bases in the middle. The CDR3 nucleotides read TGCGCCAGCAGCTTAACAGGGTCCATGAACACCGGGGAGCTGTTTTTT. Its protein is CASSLTGSMNTGELFF.

The V and J genes are TRBV6-1 and TRBJ1-1, with 7 bases matching TRBD1. CDR3 length equals 13 residues. Trimming took 10 bases from V and 0 from J; bases not matched to a gene: 5. Germline V lookup: CDR1 MNHNS, CDR2 SASEGT. The CDR3 reads CAIHTGVNTEAFF. DNA of the CDR3: TGTGCCATCCATACAGGGGTGAACACTGAAGCTTTCTTT.

V gene TRBV2 combines with J gene TRBJ2-6, with TRBD1 matching 9 bases. The junction had 9 bases not matched to a gene; V was cut back by 6 bases and J by 3 bases. The CDR3 has 17 residues. Germline lookup yields CDR1 SNHLY and CDR2 FYNNEI. CDR3 sequence (DNA): TGTGCCAGCAGGGTGGGACAGGGACTCGTTGGGGCCAACGTCCTGACTTTC. This translates into CASRVGQGLVGANVLTF.

Remarks on this clone: The junction departs from the called germline gene at one end, perhaps through a read error. The genes are TRBV7-9 and TRBJ2-2; the match to TRBD2 covers 9 bases. Germline V gene data show CDR1 as SEHNR and CDR2 as FQNEAQ (reference sequence). CDR3 length: 14 residues. DNA for the CDR3: TGTGCCAGCAGCCTAGCGGGGAGCACCGGGGAGCTGTTTTTT. Translating gives CASSLAGSTGELFF.

The count of this clone is one. This chain links TRBV6-5 with TRBJ2-7; no firm D call. The germline gives CDR1 MNHEY, CDR2 SVGAGI. The ends were cut back, 4 bases at V and 6 bases at J, with 10 bases in the middle. The CDR3 runs to 12 residues. The CDR3 region has the DNA TGTGCCAGCAGTTCTGGTAGCCTCGAGCAGTACTTC. It codes for CASSSGSLEQYF.

The rearrangement links TRBV30 to TRBJ1-2; D is perhaps TRBD1 (6 bases). CDR1 is GTSNPN and CDR2 is SVGIG in the germline V gene (reference sequence). The V end was cut by 5 bases, the J end by 2 bases, with 9 bases between. This CDR3 has 12 amino acids. CDR3 sequence (DNA): TGTGCCTGGGGGGGCCCAAACTATGGCTACACCTTC. Translation: CAWGGPNYGYTF.

The chain links TRBV29-1 to TRBJ2-1, with TRBD2 matching over 10 bases. Germline V gene data show CDR1 as SQVTM and CDR2 as ANQGSEA. J lost 0 bases, V lost 4 bases, and 18 bases had no gene match. This CDR3 comprises 20 residues. CDR3 amino acids: CSVVAPASGRPTGSYNEQFF. The CDR3 nucleotides are TGCAGCGTTGTGGCCCCGGCTAGCGGGAGACCAACCGGCTCCTACAATGAGCAGTTCTTC.

This chain links TRBV5-4 with TRBJ1-6; 7 bases align to TRBD1. The CDR3 runs to 14 residues. CDR1 and CDR2 from the germline V gene are SGHNT and YYREEE (reference sequence). Trimming at V came to 5 bases and at J to 7 bases, leaving 6 bases not matched to a gene. CDR3: CASSSDRSNSPLHF. Written as DNA, the CDR3 is TGTGCCAGCAGTTCGGACAGGTCCAATTCACCCCTCCACTTT.

The V gene is TRBV4-1, the J gene TRBJ2-6, with D possibly matching TRBD2 (7 bases). V lost 3 bases to trimming and J lost 0 bases, with 15 bases between them. The CDR3 extends over 18 amino acids. Germline-derived CDR1 and CDR2 are MGHRA and YSYEKL. The CDR3 is CASSHAGAKGSGANVLTF. CDR3 nucleotide sequence: TGCGCCAGCAGCCATGCGGGGGCAAAGGGCTCTGGGGCCAACGTCCTGACTTTC.

The chain combines TRBV29-1 with TRBJ2-3; 16 bases map to TRBD2. Trimming at V came to 3 bases and at J to 4 bases, leaving 1 base not matched to a gene. The CDR3 totals 15 residues. Germline loops: CDR1 SQVTM, CDR2 ANQGSEA. The CDR3 DNA is TGCAGCGTTGAGGGACTAGCGGGGGGGTCAGATACGCAGTATTTT. Translated, it gives CSVEGLAGGSDTQYF.

The chain links TRBV4-1 to TRBJ2-2; tentative D call: TRBD2 (6 bases). CDR1 MGHRA and CDR2 YSYEKL come from the germline V gene. The CDR3 runs to 15 residues. Between the trimmed V and J ends, which lost 5 bases and 4 bases, there was a span of 14 bases. The CDR3 DNA follows: TGCGCCAGCAGCGCGGGGCCGGGACCCACCGGGGAGCTGTTTTTT. Protein: CASSAGPGPTGELFF.

The count of this clone is one. The genes are TRBV27 and TRBJ2-5; D is possibly TRBD2 (6 bases). V lost 0 bases, J lost 5 bases, and 22 bases lay in between. This CDR3 contains 18 residues. CDR1 MNHEY and CDR2 SMNVEV come from the germline V gene (reference sequence). DNA of the CDR3: TGTGCCAGCAGTTTATCGGGCCTTACTAGCTTGGTTCCGGAGACCCAGTACTTC. Translating gives CASSLSGLTSLVPETQYF.

The gene calls are TRBV4-2 and TRBJ2-5; D is undetermined. The CDR3 has 13 residues. V was cut by 1 base and J by 1 base, with 4 bases left in between. Germline V gene sequence: CDR1 LGHNA, CDR2 YNFKEQ. CDR3 amino acids: CASSQAVQETQYF. In nucleotides, the CDR3 is TGTGCCAGCAGCCAAGCAGTCCAAGAGACCCAGTACTTC.

The chain joins TRBV18 to TRBJ2-1; 10 positions match TRBD2. The length of the CDR3 is 16 residues. V shed 2 bases, J shed 10 bases, and the junction held 11 bases outside the gene matches. Germline V lookup: CDR1 KGHSH, CDR2 LQKENI. The CDR3 DNA reads TGTGCCAGCTCACCAGGCAGCGGCCTAGCGGGAGCGGAGCAGTTCTTC. Its translation: CASSPGSGLAGAEQFF.

This rearrangement joins TRBV28 to TRBJ1-2; TRBD1 matches at 8 bases. In germline, CDR1 is MDHEN, CDR2 SYDVKM. J lost 4 bases, V lost 9 bases, and 7 bases had no gene match. The CDR3 totals 13 residues. CDR3 in amino acids: CASRTGLLYGYTF. CDR3 nucleotide sequence: TGTGCCAGTAGGACAGGGCTTCTCTATGGCTACACCTTC.

This chain joins TRBV5-4 and TRBJ2-7; 7 bases are a match to TRBD1. V trimming: 0 bases; J trimming: 6 bases; junction bases outside the gene matches: 3. This CDR3 has 13 amino acids. The V gene's germline CDR1 is SGHNT and CDR2 YYREEE (reference sequence). The CDR3 is CASSLGDSPEQYF. CDR3 coding DNA: TGTGCCAGCAGCTTGGGGGACAGCCCCGAGCAGTACTTC.

The chain combines TRBV29-1 with TRBJ1-2; 7 positions match TRBD1. Germline V CDR1 and CDR2: SQVTM, ANQGSEA. The CDR3 is 16 amino acids. J gave up 2 bases and V 2 bases, and 11 bases lay outside the gene matches. The CDR3 spells CSVEFLSGQTNYGYTF. In DNA form, the CDR3 reads TGCAGCGTTGAATTCCTATCGGGACAGACCAACTATGGCTACACCTTC.

The chain joins TRBV30 to TRBJ1-4; no reliable D call. The V and J ends lost 0 bases and 8 bases respectively, with 13 bases between them. CDR3 size: 14 residues. Germline V lookup: CDR1 GTSNPN, CDR2 SVGIG (reference sequence). In DNA form, the CDR3 reads TGTGCCTGGAGTGTAAGAGGGTTGGAGGAAAAACTGTTTTTT. Its protein is CAWSVRGLEEKLFF.

This sequence joins TRBV5-4 and TRBJ1-1; D is perhaps TRBD1 (6 bases). The CDR3 is 15 residues long. CDR1 and CDR2 (germline): SGHNT, YYREEE (reference sequence). The germline V and J ends were trimmed by 4 bases and 4 bases, with 17 bases remaining between them. CDR3 nucleotides: TGTGCCAGCAGCGGAGACAGGATACGTTCCACTGAAGCTTTCTTT. Residues: CASSGDRIRSTEAFF.

This clone was observed a single time. The rearrangement joins TRBV7-6 to TRBJ2-1; TRBD2 agrees at 12 bases. Germline CDR1 is SGHVS and CDR2 is FNYEAQ. This CDR3 is built from 14 residues. J gave up 8 bases and V 4 bases, and 3 bases lay outside the gene matches. The CDR3 bases are TGTGCCAGCAGCTCCGCTAGCGGGAGGGATGAGCAGTTCTTC. This translates into CASSSASGRDEQFF.